The 25 T cell receptor beta chains given below trace back to one sample, sequenced in a study of chemoradiotherapy in HPV16-positive cancers. The method was immunoSEQ multiplex PCR; TCRdb's version includes in-frame clones alone and lacks a portion of them. Seen here are fewer than 6,000 clones, 70% to 90% observed once, and the top ten hold 2.4%. The sample in question was tumor tissue, obtained from a patient who underwent chemoradiotherapy. The receptors come from a human donor with HPV-associated anogenital cancer.

The gene calls are TRBV5-6 and TRBJ2-7; D may correspond to TRBD1 or TRBD2 (5 bases each). The length of the CDR3 is 16 residues. With 2 bases removed from V and 2 bases from J, the gap between germline ends came to 17 bases. Germline V gene sequence: CDR1 SGHDT, CDR2 YYEEEE. The CDR3 here is CASSFYGGMETYEQYF. The CDR3 DNA is TGTGCCAGCAGCTTTTATGGGGGAATGGAAACCTACGAGCAGTACTTC.

DNA of the CDR3: TGTGCCAGCAGCCTAGGACTAGCGGGGGGCTTCAAAGAGACCCAGTACTTC. Its translation is CASSLGLAGGFKETQYF. V usage is TRBV9 and J usage is TRBJ2-5, with 14 bases fitting TRBD2. Trimming cost V 4 bases and J 3 bases; bases outside gene matches: 8. CDR1 is SGDLS, CDR2 YYNGEE, per germline. The CDR3 has 17 residues. The whole variable domain, remainder taken from reference TRBV9 and TRBJ2-5, is DSGVTQTPKHLITATGQRVTLRCSPRSGDLSVYWYQQSLDQGLQFLIQYYNGEERAKGNILERFSAQQFPDLHSELNLSSLELGDSALYFCASSLGLAGGFKETQYFGPGTRLLVL.

The V gene is TRBV6-4, the J gene TRBJ2-1; 7 positions agree with TRBD2. This CDR3 contains 15 residues. Germline-derived CDR1 and CDR2 are MRHNA and SNTAGT. The V and J ends lost 7 bases and 9 bases, in that order; junction bases with no gene match: 15. The chain's CDR3 is CASTPTSATRSEQFF. The DNA of the CDR3 is TGTGCCAGCACCCCAACTAGCGCCACGAGAAGTGAGCAGTTCTTC.

This chain connects TRBV7-2 to TRBJ1-2; D not certain. V gave up 3 bases and J gave up 13 bases, with 18 bases separating them. Per germline, CDR1 SGHTA and CDR2 FQGNSA. The CDR3 has 13 residues. CDR3 in amino acids: CASSLAPDGLITF. CDR3 nucleotide sequence: TGTGCCAGCAGCTTGGCACCAGACGGCCTTATCACCTTC.

V is TRBV5-5 and J is TRBJ2-3; possibly TRBD1 for D (7 bases). The CDR3 is made up of 16 amino acids. CDR1 and CDR2 from the germline V gene are SGHKS and YYEKEE (reference sequence). Trimming left V 4 bases short and J 5 bases short, with 20 bases between. CDR3 nucleotides: TGTGCCAGCAGCCCGAGGAGGGACAGACCTGGAGATACGCAGTATTTT. Amino acids: CASSPRRDRPGDTQYF.

This clone appeared a single time. CDR3 coding DNA: TGTGCCAGCAGCTTAGTGGGACTAGTCGGCACCGGGGAGCTGTTTTTT. Encoded protein: CASSLVGLVGTGELFF. The V call is TRBV11-2, the J call TRBJ2-2; 8 nucleotides agree with TRBD2. The V gene end was trimmed by 1 base and the J gene end by 4 bases; junction bases not matched to a gene: 5. This CDR3 contains 16 residues. Germline V gives CDR1 SGHAT, CDR2 FQNNGV.

The rearrangement uses TRBV18 and TRBJ1-3; D unclear. V lost 5 bases and J 3 bases, leaving 8 bases between the germline ends. The germline V gene has CDR1 KGHSH and CDR2 LQKENI. CDR3 length equals 13 residues. The CDR3 spells CASSSTGGNTIYF. DNA of the CDR3: TGTGCCAGCTCATCTACCGGTGGAAACACCATATATTTT.

This clone was picked up a small number of times. This chain joins TRBV5-4 and TRBJ2-3; possible D gene TRBD1, 6 bases. V gave up 2 bases and J gave up 4 bases, with 17 bases separating them. The CDR3 is 16 residues long. CDR1 SGHNT and CDR2 YYREEE come from the germline V gene (reference sequence). In nucleotides, the CDR3 is TGTGCCAGCAGCTTCGGACAGTTTGCAACAGCAGATACGCAGTATTTT. Translation: CASSFGQFATADTQYF.

Only one count was recorded for this clone. The chain combines TRBV25-1 with TRBJ1-5; the D gene is possibly TRBD1 (5 bases). V lost 5 bases and J 6 bases, leaving 8 bases between the germline ends. The CDR3 length is 12 residues. CDR1 is MGHDK and CDR2 is SYGVNS in the germline V gene. This chain's CDR3 is CASSQGTQPQHF. The CDR3 nucleotides read TGTGCCAGCAGTCAGGGTACTCAGCCCCAGCATTTT. The whole variable domain, filled in from reference TRBV25-1 and TRBJ1-5, reads EADIYQTPRYLVIGTGKKITLECSQTMGHDKMYWYQQDPGMELHLIHYSYGVNSTEKGDLSSESTVSRIRTEHFPLTLESARPSHTSQYLCASSQGTQPQHFGDGTRLSIL.

The sample holds a few counts of this clone. This sequence joins TRBV28 and TRBJ1-1; D call uncertain. The germline V and J ends were trimmed by 3 bases and 6 bases, with 14 bases remaining between them. This CDR3 has 14 amino acids. Germline V lookup: CDR1 MDHEN, CDR2 SYDVKM. The CDR3 protein is CASSFPVSDPEAFF. The CDR3 DNA follows: TGTGCCAGCAGTTTCCCAGTCTCTGACCCTGAAGCTTTCTTT. Looking up the rest from reference TRBV28 and TRBJ1-1 gives the full variable domain: DVKVTQSSRYLVKRTGEKVFLECVQDMDHENMFWYRQDPGLGLRLIYFSYDVKMKEKGDIPEGYSVSREKKERFSLILESASTNQTSMYLCASSFPVSDPEAFFGQGTRLTVV.

The rearrangement joins TRBV2 to TRBJ2-1, with TRBD2 matching 7 bases. J was trimmed by 7 bases and V by 1 base; bases with no gene match: 10. The germline CDR1 and CDR2 sequences are SNHLY and FYNNEI. CDR3 length equals 16 residues. CDR3 sequence reads: CASSEGLAEGRNEQFF. The CDR3 nucleotides read TGTGCCAGCAGTGAAGGACTAGCAGAGGGGAGGAATGAGCAGTTCTTC. The variable domain in full, completed from reference TRBV2 and TRBJ2-1, reads EPEVTQTPSHQVTQMGQEVILRCVPISNHLYFYWYRQILGQKVEFLVSFYNNEISEKSEIFDDQFSVERPDGSNFTLKIRSTKLEDSAMYFCASSEGLAEGRNEQFFGPGTRLTVL.

This clone is a singleton in its sample. J is TRBJ1-5 and V is TRBV7-9; D is undetermined. Germline assignment: CDR1 SEHNR and CDR2 FQNEAQ (reference sequence). The CDR3 consists of 17 residues. Deletions cut 1 base from V and 7 bases from J, with 20 bases between. This CDR3 is CASSLVDSIHILQPQHF. CDR3 coding DNA: TGTGCCAGCAGCTTAGTGGACTCAATCCACATTCTGCAGCCCCAGCATTTT. Together with reference TRBV7-9 and TRBJ1-5, the CDR3 gives the full variable domain: DTGVSQNPRHKITKRGQNVTFRCDPISEHNRLYWYRQTLGQGPEFLTYFQNEAQLEKSRLLSDRFSAERPKGSFSTLEIQRTEQGDSAMYLCASSLVDSIHILQPQHFGDGTRLSIL.

The DNA for the CDR3 is TGTGCCAGCAGTTCCGCGGTCCAGACGGGCACAGATACGCAGTATTTT. This codes for CASSSAVQTGTDTQYF. This chain uses TRBV28 with TRBJ2-3; no firm D call. This CDR3 has 16 amino acids. Trimming stripped 4 bases from V and 1 base from J, with 15 bases between. Germline V gene data show CDR1 as MDHEN and CDR2 as SYDVKM. Complete variable domain (other parts from reference TRBV28 and TRBJ2-3): DVKVTQSSRYLVKRTGEKVFLECVQDMDHENMFWYRQDPGLGLRLIYFSYDVKMKEKGDIPEGYSVSREKKERFSLILESASTNQTSMYLCASSSAVQTGTDTQYFGPGTRLTVL.

V usage is TRBV30 and J usage is TRBJ2-3; a weak D match, TRBD1 (6 bases). Germline assignment: CDR1 GTSNPN and CDR2 SVGIG (reference sequence). The CDR3 loop spans 13 amino acids. V was pared by 5 bases and J by 3 bases, with 12 bases between. CDR3: CAWVLQGTDTQYF. CDR3 coding DNA: TGTGCCTGGGTTCTACAGGGAACAGATACGCAGTATTTT.

This clone was seen only once. The chain employs TRBV18 and TRBJ1-5; a weak D match, TRBD1 (5 bases). V was clipped by 3 bases and J by 1 base, with 10 bases between them. Per germline, CDR1 KGHSH and CDR2 LQKENI. This CDR3 comprises 15 residues. DNA of the CDR3: TGTGCCAGCTCACCCGACAGCGGGAGCAATCAGCCCCAGCATTTT. Its protein is CASSPDSGSNQPQHF.

The chain joins TRBV28 to TRBJ2-3, with D maybe TRBD1 (6 bases). Trimming cost V 2 bases and J 8 bases, with 14 bases left between them. From germline, CDR1 is MDHEN and CDR2 SYDVKM. The CDR3 spans 14 residues. For the CDR3, the DNA is TGTGCCAGCAGTTTACTCCGGACAGTTGGTACGCAGTATTTT. Translated, it gives CASSLLRTVGTQYF.

This chain links TRBV5-5 with TRBJ2-3; possibly TRBD2 for D (6 bases). V dropped 1 base and J dropped 0 bases, with 9 bases sitting between them. The germline V gene has CDR1 SGHKS and CDR2 YYEKEE (reference sequence). This CDR3 comprises 15 residues. In DNA form, the CDR3 reads TGTGCCAGCAGCTTGCGCCGGGGGAGCACAGATACGCAGTATTTT. Translating it yields CASSLRRGSTDTQYF. The full variable domain, in which reference TRBV5-5 and TRBJ2-3 provide the parts outside the CDR3, is DAGVTQSPTHLIKTRGQQVTLRCSPISGHKSVSWYQQVLGQGPQFIFQYYEKEERGRGNFPDRFSARQFPNYSSELNVNALLLGDSALYLCASSLRRGSTDTQYFGPGTRLTVL.

This sequence joins TRBV6-5 and TRBJ1-1; possibly TRBD1 for D (5 bases). Germline CDR1 and CDR2: MNHEY and SVGAGI. The V end was cut by 5 bases, the J end by 8 bases, with 15 bases between. CDR3 length: 13 amino acids. The CDR3 sequence is CASSHRQTREAFF. The CDR3 DNA sequence: TGTGCCAGCAGTCACAGACAGACTCGAGAAGCTTTCTTT.

The rearrangement joins TRBV4-1 to TRBJ1-2; D gene unclear. The CDR3 sequence is 15 residues long. Trimming pared 0 bases from V and 5 bases from J, leaving 13 bases between. The germline V gene encodes CDR1 MGHRA and CDR2 YSYEKL. CDR3 coding DNA: TGCGCCAGCAGCCAAGATTTCGGGTTAGCTTATGGCTACACCTTC. Protein product: CASSQDFGLAYGYTF.

The count of this clone is one. The V gene is TRBV2, the J gene TRBJ2-3, with a tentative D call TRBD2 (6 bases). Looked up from germline, CDR1 is SNHLY and CDR2 is FYNNEI. V lost 5 bases and J 10 bases, leaving 10 bases between the germline ends. CDR3 size: 11 residues. The CDR3 nucleotides read TGTGCCAGCAGTTTGGGAGGCGCGCAGTATTTT. Translation gives CASSLGGAQYF. Complete variable domain (other parts from reference TRBV2 and TRBJ2-3): EPEVTQTPSHQVTQMGQEVILRCVPISNHLYFYWYRQILGQKVEFLVSFYNNEISEKSEIFDDQFSVERPDGSNFTLKIRSTKLEDSAMYFCASSLGGAQYFGPGTRLTVL.

The rearrangement links TRBV7-8 to TRBJ1-2, with D uncertain. The CDR3 consists of 15 residues. The germline V gene encodes CDR1 SGHVS and CDR2 FQNEAQ. Trimming removed 1 base at V and 7 bases at J, with 16 bases between. This chain's CDR3 is CASSLDTGRRAGYTF. The CDR3 nucleotides are TGTGCCAGCAGCTTAGACACCGGAAGACGAGCTGGCTACACCTTC.

The gene calls are TRBV7-3 and TRBJ2-5; a possible D gene is TRBD1 (5 bases). This CDR3 comprises 14 residues. V lost 5 bases and J lost 1, with 11 bases in between. From germline, CDR1 is SGHTA and CDR2 FQGTGA. This chain's CDR3 is CASSLAGFQETQYF. The CDR3 nucleotides read TGTGCCAGCAGCCTCGCAGGGTTCCAAGAGACCCAGTACTTC.

The rearrangement uses TRBV6-4 and TRBJ2-7; 9 positions match TRBD2. Germline V gives CDR1 MRHNA, CDR2 SNTAGT. Trimming at V came to 2 bases and at J to 3 bases, leaving 11 bases not matched to a gene. The CDR3 is made up of 17 amino acids. CDR3 DNA: TGTGCCAGCAGTGACCAACCGGGACTAGCAGGGGGCTACGAGCAGTACTTC. Protein product: CASSDQPGLAGGYEQYF.

V gene TRBV7-9 combines with J gene TRBJ1-1, with TRBD1 matching 7 bases. Germline V CDR1 and CDR2: SEHNR, FQNEAQ (reference sequence). The CDR3 sequence is 15 residues long. Trimming cost V 6 bases and J 0 bases; bases outside gene matches: 7. The CDR3 DNA reads as TGTGCCAGCAGGAACCCGACAGGGATGAACACTGAAGCTTTCTTT. Translation: CASRNPTGMNTEAFF.

The chain recombines TRBV6-5 with TRBJ1-6; perhaps TRBD1 as D (6 bases). The CDR3 totals 16 residues. The germline gives CDR1 MNHEY, CDR2 SVGAGI. V lost 2 bases to trimming and J lost 5 bases, with 13 bases between them. The CDR3 loop is CASSYRQAADNSPLHF. The CDR3 nucleotides read TGTGCCAGCAGTTACAGACAGGCCGCGGATAATTCACCCCTCCACTTT.